This is a list of T cell receptor beta chains from one sample in a study of blood T cell repertoires in COVID-19. Generated by immunoSEQ multiplex PCR, the TCRdb table keeps only in-frame clones and is missing some. Seen here are 180,000 or so clones, roughly 90% observed once, and the top ten hold about a tenth. Sequencing input: peripheral blood. These receptor sequences come from a woman aged 55 to 70 with COVID-19, enrolled during active disease. Both conserved end residues are part of each CDR3. Each record gives: J gene, V gene, D gene, clone size, CDR3 DNA, CDR3 protein. D genes are given only for firm matches. A clone size is listed for some rows: how often the clone was seen (once, few, many), or a class if it is expanded.

j_gene: TRBJ2-1; v_gene: TRBV19; d_gene: TRBD2; abundance: .; CDR3nt: TGTGCCAGTATTAATATTGTAGCGGGAGTATCCGAGCAGTTCTTC; CDR3aa: CASINIVAGVSEQFF
j_gene: TRBJ1-5; v_gene: TRBV10-3; d_gene: .; abundance: .; CDR3nt: TGTGCCACCGACTCAGGGGTCGGTCAGCCCCAGCATTTT; CDR3aa: CATDSGVGQPQHF
j_gene: TRBJ2-3; v_gene: TRBV18; d_gene: .; abundance: .; CDR3nt: TGTGCCAGCTCACCCTCGCGGTCTAGCACAGATACGCAGTATTTT; CDR3aa: CASSPSRSSTDTQYF
j_gene: TRBJ1-5; v_gene: TRBV19; d_gene: .; abundance: few; CDR3nt: TGTGCCAGTTGGACAGGCAATCAGCCCCAGCATTTT; CDR3aa: CASWTGNQPQHF
j_gene: TRBJ2-5; v_gene: TRBV29-1; d_gene: TRBD1; abundance: many; CDR3nt: TGCAGCGTTTGGACAGGGGGCTTGGAGACCCAGTACTTC; CDR3aa: CSVWTGGLETQYF
j_gene: TRBJ2-1; v_gene: TRBV27; d_gene: TRBD1; abundance: .; CDR3nt: TGTGCCAGCACCCGGACAGGGTATAGTTTCAATGAGCAGTTCTTC; CDR3aa: CASTRTGYSFNEQFF
j_gene: TRBJ2-1; v_gene: TRBV24-1; d_gene: .; abundance: few; CDR3nt: TGTGCCACCAGTGGGTGGGAGGCTAACAATGAGCAGTTCTTC; CDR3aa: CATSGWEANNEQFF
j_gene: TRBJ2-1; v_gene: TRBV7-6; d_gene: TRBD2; abundance: .; CDR3nt: TGTGCCAGCAGCTACCGGACTAGCTTCACCTACAATGAGCAGTTCTTC; CDR3aa: CASSYRTSFTYNEQFF
j_gene: TRBJ1-1; v_gene: TRBV11-2; d_gene: TRBD1; abundance: .; CDR3nt: TGTGCCAGCAGCTTAGTCGGGACAGGGGCTGAAGCTTTCTTT; CDR3aa: CASSLVGTGAEAFF
j_gene: TRBJ2-2; v_gene: TRBV19; d_gene: .; abundance: .; CDR3nt: TGTGCCAGTAGTACAGGGTCGGACACCGGGGAGCTGTTTTTT; CDR3aa: CASSTGSDTGELFF
j_gene: TRBJ2-1; v_gene: TRBV5-4; d_gene: TRBD2; abundance: .; CDR3nt: TGTGCCAGCAGCTTGTTTAGCGGGAACCACAATGAGCAGTTCTTC; CDR3aa: CASSLFSGNHNEQFF
j_gene: TRBJ2-1; v_gene: TRBV9; d_gene: .; abundance: once; CDR3nt: TGTGCCAGCAGCGCCGCCCCTAGCTCCTACAATGAGCAGTTCTTC; CDR3aa: CASSAAPSSYNEQFF
j_gene: TRBJ1-2; v_gene: TRBV2; d_gene: TRBD1; abundance: .; CDR3nt: TGTGCCAGCACCCAGGGTAGGGGGCCCGGCTACACCTTC; CDR3aa: CASTQGRGPGYTF
j_gene: TRBJ2-7; v_gene: TRBV6-2/TRBV6-3; d_gene: TRBD2; abundance: .; CDR3nt: TGTGCCAGCAGTTACACTAGCGGGACGCCAACCTACGAGCAGTACTTC; CDR3aa: CASSYTSGTPTYEQYF
j_gene: TRBJ2-3; v_gene: TRBV27; d_gene: TRBD2; abundance: .; CDR3nt: TGTGCCAGCTTCGGACTAGCGAGAGATACGCAGTATTTT; CDR3aa: CASFGLARDTQYF
j_gene: TRBJ1-5; v_gene: TRBV6-5; d_gene: .; abundance: .; CDR3nt: TGTGCCAGCAGGACCGGGACGGAGGGAACCCAGCCCCAGCATTTT; CDR3aa: CASRTGTEGTQPQHF
j_gene: TRBJ2-2; v_gene: TRBV29-1; d_gene: .; abundance: .; CDR3nt: TGCAGCGTTTGTGTTGGAGCGGCGAACACCGGGGAGCTGTTTTTT; CDR3aa: CSVCVGAANTGELFF
j_gene: TRBJ2-1; v_gene: TRBV18; d_gene: TRBD2; abundance: .; CDR3nt: TGTGCCAGCTCCCAAGCGGGAGGGCCCTACAATGAGCAGTTCTTC; CDR3aa: CASSQAGGPYNEQFF
j_gene: TRBJ1-2; v_gene: TRBV19; d_gene: .; abundance: .; CDR3nt: TGTGCCAGTAGTAAGCAGGATGGCTACACCTTC; CDR3aa: CASSKQDGYTF
j_gene: TRBJ1-6; v_gene: TRBV7-6; d_gene: .; abundance: .; CDR3nt: TGTGCCAGCAGCTTAAAGAACAGGGAGAACCTCCACTTT; CDR3aa: CASSLKNRENLHF
j_gene: TRBJ2-1; v_gene: TRBV24-1; d_gene: TRBD2; abundance: .; CDR3nt: TGTGCCACCAGTGATTTCCTAGCGGGTGGCTACAATGAGCAGTTCTTC; CDR3aa: CATSDFLAGGYNEQFF
j_gene: TRBJ2-7; v_gene: TRBV19; d_gene: .; abundance: .; CDR3nt: TGTGCCAGTAGTACAAGGTCGGGAAACGAGCAGTACTTC; CDR3aa: CASSTRSGNEQYF
j_gene: TRBJ1-1; v_gene: TRBV5-6; d_gene: TRBD1; abundance: .; CDR3nt: TGTGCCAGCAGCTTGGATACAGGGGAATTCACTGAAGCTTTCTTT; CDR3aa: CASSLDTGEFTEAFF
j_gene: TRBJ1-1; v_gene: TRBV3-1/TRBV3-2; d_gene: .; abundance: once; CDR3nt: TGTGCCAGCAGCTTCAACCGGGACATTCTAACAGCTTTCTTT; CDR3aa: CASSFNRDILTAFF
j_gene: TRBJ2-5; v_gene: TRBV5-1; d_gene: TRBD1; abundance: .; CDR3nt: TGCGCCAGCAGCTTGAGACAGGGGAATAGCGAGACCCAGTACTTC; CDR3aa: CASSLRQGNSETQYF
j_gene: TRBJ2-7; v_gene: TRBV30; d_gene: TRBD2; abundance: .; CDR3nt: TGTGCCTGGAGCCCCGGTCTAGCGGGCTACGAGCAGTACTTC; CDR3aa: CAWSPGLAGYEQYF
j_gene: TRBJ2-1; v_gene: TRBV3-1/TRBV3-2; d_gene: TRBD2; abundance: .; CDR3nt: TGTGCCAGCAGCCAAAAGGGAGGGACTAGCGGGAGAGGTGAGCAGTTCTTC; CDR3aa: CASSQKGGTSGRGEQFF
j_gene: TRBJ2-7; v_gene: TRBV18; d_gene: .; abundance: .; CDR3nt: TGTGCCAGCTCACTAAGGGGTATAATCGACGAGCAGTACTTC; CDR3aa: CASSLRGIIDEQYF
j_gene: TRBJ2-7; v_gene: TRBV21-1; d_gene: .; abundance: .; CDR3nt: TGTGCCAGCAGCAAAGAGTGGGGGCAGGCACACGAGCAGTACTTC; CDR3aa: CASSKEWGQAHEQYF
j_gene: TRBJ2-5; v_gene: TRBV5-6; d_gene: TRBD2; abundance: once; CDR3nt: TGTGCCAGCAGCTTGGGCCCGGGGGGCCTAGCGGGAGTAAAGACCCAGTACTTC; CDR3aa: CASSLGPGGLAGVKTQYF
j_gene: TRBJ2-3; v_gene: TRBV12-5; d_gene: TRBD1; abundance: .; CDR3nt: TGTGCTAGTGGAGGACTCCAGGGGGTACGTGACACAGATACGCAGTATTTT; CDR3aa: CASGGLQGVRDTDTQYF
j_gene: TRBJ2-3; v_gene: TRBV4-2; d_gene: TRBD2; abundance: .; CDR3nt: TGTGCCAGCAGCCAAGACGCAACCGGGACTAGCGGGAGAGTGTTAACAGATACGCAGTATTTT; CDR3aa: CASSQDATGTSGRVLTDTQYF
j_gene: TRBJ1-5; v_gene: TRBV2; d_gene: .; abundance: .; CDR3nt: TGTGCCAGCAGGCGGCGGGGGGGAGACCAGCCCCAGCATTTT; CDR3aa: CASRRRGGDQPQHF
j_gene: TRBJ2-3; v_gene: TRBV6-4; d_gene: TRBD2; abundance: .; CDR3nt: TGTGCCAGCAGTTACGAGCGGGAGACAGATACGCAGTATTTT; CDR3aa: CASSYERETDTQYF
j_gene: TRBJ2-4; v_gene: TRBV5-1; d_gene: TRBD2; abundance: .; CDR3nt: TGCGCCAGCAGCCCGGTAACGGCCGGGAGGAAACAGGACATTCAGTACTTC; CDR3aa: CASSPVTAGRKQDIQYF
j_gene: TRBJ1-1; v_gene: TRBV5-1; d_gene: TRBD1; abundance: few; CDR3nt: TGCGCCAGCACCAGGGGACAGGGGAACACTGAAGCTTTCTTT; CDR3aa: CASTRGQGNTEAFF
j_gene: TRBJ2-3; v_gene: TRBV11-3; d_gene: .; abundance: .; CDR3nt: TGTGCCAGCAGCATTAGCGGTCCCTTGGGAGATACGCAGTATTTT; CDR3aa: CASSISGPLGDTQYF
j_gene: TRBJ2-2; v_gene: TRBV25-1; d_gene: .; abundance: once; CDR3nt: TGTGCCACGAGTATCGGGACCGGGGAGCTGTTTTTT; CDR3aa: CATSIGTGELFF
j_gene: TRBJ1-5; v_gene: TRBV28; d_gene: .; abundance: few; CDR3nt: TGTGCCAGCAGTGGGGCGGCAGGGGTCAATCAGCCCCAGCATTTT; CDR3aa: CASSGAAGVNQPQHF
j_gene: TRBJ2-7; v_gene: TRBV7-2; d_gene: TRBD2; abundance: few; CDR3nt: TGTGCCAGCAGCTTAGCCGCTAGCGGGAGCGCCTACGAGCAGTACTTC; CDR3aa: CASSLAASGSAYEQYF
j_gene: TRBJ2-7; v_gene: TRBV7-2; d_gene: TRBD2; abundance: .; CDR3nt: TGTGCCAGCAGCCCCCAGACTAGCGGGACCAATAAGGAGCAGTACTTC; CDR3aa: CASSPQTSGTNKEQYF